The 22 T cell receptor beta chains given below trace back to one sample, sequenced in a study of CD8+ T cells in alopecia areata. RNA extraction and reverse transcription yielded cDNA as sequencing template. The table came from immunoSEQ multiplex PCR; TCRdb's copy has only in-frame clones and leaves some out. The sample records under 4,000 clones, approximately 80% being singletons. The sample's treatment: oral pan-JAK inhibitor, 5-10 mg twice daily. The study team obtained lesional scalp punch biopsies and peripheral blood from alopecia areata patients. The sequencing used skin, collected at week 24, from a patient treated with tofacitinib. Every receptor here comes from a human donor with alopecia areata.

V gene TRBV5-1 combines with J gene TRBJ2-5; 8 positions match TRBD2. The CDR3 spans 15 residues. CDR1 and CDR2 (germline): SGHRS, YFSETQ. The ends lost 0 bases at V and 4 bases at J; junction bases unmatched: 5. For the CDR3, the DNA is TGCGCCAGCAGCTTGGCCAGGCTAGCGGGAGAGACCCAGTACTTC. Translation: CASSLARLAGETQYF.

This sequence joins TRBV5-1 and TRBJ1-4; possibly TRBD1 for D (5 bases). Deletions cut 5 bases from V and 8 bases from J, with 16 bases between. This CDR3 comprises 14 residues. CDR1 and CDR2 (germline): SGHRS, YFSETQ. CDR3 sequence reads: CASSSRGVDEKLFF. For the CDR3, the DNA is TGCGCCAGCAGTTCGAGGGGCGTGGACGAAAAACTGTTTTTT.

V gene TRBV5-1 combines with J gene TRBJ2-7; 13 bases agree with TRBD2. Per germline, CDR1 SGHRS and CDR2 YFSETQ. CDR3 size: 17 residues. V lost 4 bases, J lost 0 bases, and 7 bases stayed unmatched. The CDR3 reads CASSPGGTSGDSYEQYF. As DNA, the CDR3 is TGCGCCAGCAGCCCAGGCGGGACTAGCGGGGACTCCTACGAGCAGTACTTC.

J is TRBJ2-7 and V is TRBV7-8; 7 bases fit TRBD2. The CDR3 covers 16 residues. CDR1 is SGHVS and CDR2 is FQNEAQ in the germline V gene. Losses at the gene ends were 3 bases for V and 4 bases for J; bases not matched to a gene: 12. Written as DNA, the CDR3 is TGTGCCAGCAGCTTTACCATGGCGGGGGAGCAATACGAGCAGTACTTC. Amino acids: CASSFTMAGEQYEQYF. Based on the CDR3 plus reference TRBV7-8 and TRBJ2-7, the full variable domain is GAGVSQSPRYKVAKRGQDVALRCDPISGHVSLFWYQQALGQGPEFLTYFQNEAQLDKSGLPSDRFFAERPEGSVSTLKIQRTQQEDSAVYLCASSFTMAGEQYEQYFGPGTRLTVT.

The V call is TRBV19, the J call TRBJ1-1, with D unresolved. The germline V gene encodes CDR1 LNHDA and CDR2 SQIVND (reference sequence). V gave up 0 bases and J gave up 0 bases, with 11 bases separating them. The CDR3 is made up of 16 amino acids. The DNA of the CDR3 is TGTGCCAGTAGTATAGAGACGGGAGCGATGAACACTGAAGCTTTCTTT. Protein: CASSIETGAMNTEAFF.

This clone was observed a handful of times. CDR3 sequence: CASSKGMPSPYEQYF. The CDR3 coding sequence is TGTGCCAGCAGCAAGGGGATGCCCAGCCCCTACGAGCAGTACTTC. The chain recombines TRBV21-1 with TRBJ2-7. TRBV21-1 is a known pseudogene. The CDR3 has 15 residues.

This rearrangement joins TRBV2 to TRBJ1-6; a possible D gene is TRBD1 (6 bases). Per germline, CDR1 SNHLY and CDR2 FYNNEI. The CDR3 is 13 residues long. V was clipped by 8 bases and J by 7 bases, with 12 bases between them. The CDR3: CASEGVINSPLHF. In nucleotides, the CDR3 is TGTGCCAGCGAGGGGGTGATAAATTCACCCCTCCACTTT.

The rearrangement joins TRBV18 to TRBJ2-7; 9 positions match TRBD1. CDR1 KGHSH and CDR2 LQKENI come from the germline V gene. The CDR3 runs 15 residues. After removal of 3 bases from V and 1 base from J, the junction contained 4 bases not matched to a gene. In DNA, the CDR3 is TGTGCCAGCTCACCTACAGGGGGCTGGTCCTACGAGCAGTACTTC. Residues: CASSPTGGWSYEQYF.

V gene TRBV20-1 combines with J gene TRBJ2-1; the D is unclear. V lost 3 bases, J lost 7 bases, and 7 bases lay in between. Germline values: CDR1 DFQATT, CDR2 SNEGSKA (reference sequence). The CDR3 spans 11 residues. The CDR3 bases are TGCAGTGCTAGCCCCAGGAATGAGCAGTTCTTC. Amino acids: CSASPRNEQFF.

The chain combines TRBV5-4 with TRBJ2-7; D might be TRBD1 or TRBD2, each matching 5 bases. The germline gives CDR1 SGHNT, CDR2 YYREEE (reference sequence). V dropped 0 bases and J dropped 0 bases, with 7 bases sitting between them. The CDR3 is 14 amino acids. This chain's CDR3 is CASSLDGTSYEQYF. CDR3 in DNA: TGTGCCAGCAGCTTGGACGGGACCTCCTACGAGCAGTACTTC.

The chain combines TRBV27 with TRBJ2-7, with D possibly TRBD1 on 6 matching bases. Looked up from germline, CDR1 is MNHEY and CDR2 is SMNVEV (reference sequence). The CDR3 is 15 residues long. V dropped 2 bases and J dropped 2 bases, with 13 bases sitting between them. CDR3 protein: CASSLRGGLAYEQYF. For the CDR3, the DNA is TGTGCCAGCAGTTTACGAGGGGGTCTGGCCTACGAGCAGTACTTC.

On this clone itself: The junction departs from the called germline gene at one end, perhaps through a read error. V gene TRBV28 combines with J gene TRBJ1-6, with 12 nucleotides matching TRBD1. The CDR3 loop spans 17 amino acids. Germline lookup yields CDR1 MDHEN and CDR2 SYDVKM. DNA for the CDR3: TGTGCCGGCAGTCCAGGGACAGGGGGCTCCATGGATTCACCCCTCCACTTT. Translation: CAGSPGTGGSMDSPLHF. Full variable domain (remainder filled in from reference TRBV28 and TRBJ1-6): DVKVTQSSRYLVKRTGEKVFLECVQDMDHENMFWYRQDPGLGLRLIYFSYDVKMKEKGDIPEGYSVSREKKERFSLILESASTNQTSMYLCAGSPGTGGSMDSPLHFGNGTRLTVT.

The gene calls are TRBV6-1 and TRBJ1-1; the D is unclear. The CDR3 is 14 amino acids. The V gene's germline CDR1 is MNHNS and CDR2 SASEGT. Between the trimmed V and J ends, which lost 3 bases and 5 bases, there was a span of 13 bases. The CDR3 here is CASSEDPRWTEAFF. In DNA form, the CDR3 reads TGTGCCAGCAGTGAGGACCCCCGGTGGACTGAAGCTTTCTTT.

The chain employs TRBV5-1 and TRBJ1-5, with TRBD1 matching over 10 bases. Germline-derived CDR1 and CDR2 are SGHRS and YFSETQ. CDR3 length equals 16 residues. The J segment lost 11 bases and the V segment lost 4 bases, leaving 15 bases of the junction unmatched. The CDR3, as DNA: TGCGCCAGCAGCCCAGACCCCGGGACAGGGGCTGGAGCCCAGCATTTT. This translates into CASSPDPGTGAGAQHF.

This chain connects TRBV28 to TRBJ2-7, with unresolved D. This CDR3 region has 14 residues. Trimming shortened V by 8 bases and J by 5 bases, and 19 bases separated the two germline ends. CDR1 is MDHEN and CDR2 is SYDVKM in the germline V gene. The CDR3 spells CASGLTSPRDEQYF. The DNA for the CDR3 is TGTGCCAGCGGGTTGACCAGCCCTCGGGACGAGCAGTACTTC.

The chain carries TRBV4-3 and TRBJ1-5; possible D gene TRBD1, 6 bases. V dropped 4 bases and J dropped 4 bases, with 14 bases sitting between them. Germline loops: CDR1 LGHNA, CDR2 YSLEER. The CDR3 sequence is 15 residues long. DNA for the CDR3: TGCGCCAGCAGCCGAACGCTAACAGGGAATCAGCCCCAGCATTTT. This encodes CASSRTLTGNQPQHF.

The DNA of the CDR3 is TGTGCCAGCAGCTTTGGGACAGGGGCCACAGATACGCAGTATTTT. Translation gives CASSFGTGATDTQYF. The V and J genes are TRBV5-6 and TRBJ2-3, with 10 bases fitting TRBD1. CDR1 and CDR2 (germline): SGHDT, YYEEEE. The CDR3 spans 15 residues. Trimming removed 2 bases from V and 2 bases from J; junction bases left unmatched: 2.

The CDR3 spells CASSLDGASGGAAETQYF. Here the CDR3 DNA reads TGTGCCAGCAGCTTGGACGGGGCTAGCGGGGGGGCGGCAGAGACCCAGTACTTC. The genes are TRBV5-4 and TRBJ2-5, with 12 bases that match TRBD2. V lost 0 bases to trimming and J lost 4 bases; unmatched junction nucleotides: 10. CDR1 is SGHNT and CDR2 is YYREEE in the germline V gene (reference sequence). The CDR3 totals 18 residues.

The V and J genes are TRBV6-5 and TRBJ2-2; maybe TRBD2 (6 bases). In germline, CDR1 is MNHEY, CDR2 SVGAGI. Trimming took off 6 bases at V and 3 bases at J, with 11 bases between the two ends. This CDR3 is built from 14 residues. The chain's CDR3 is CASRPRGYTGELFF. CDR3 DNA: TGTGCCAGCAGACCACGGGGGTACACCGGGGAGCTGTTTTTT.

V gene TRBV7-2 combines with J gene TRBJ2-2, with TRBD1 identical over 7 bases. Germline values: CDR1 SGHTA, CDR2 FQGNSA. This CDR3 is built from 12 residues. The trim removed 6 bases at V and 7 bases at J, leaving 2 bases unmatched. CDR3 in amino acids: CASRAGGGELFF. The CDR3 coding sequence is TGTGCCAGCAGGGCAGGGGGCGGGGAGCTGTTTTTT.

The chain employs TRBV29-1 and TRBJ1-2; D might be TRBD1 (5 bases). Germline CDR1 reads SQVTM; CDR2 reads ANQGSEA. The CDR3 is 12 amino acids. The V end was cut by 6 bases, the J end by 5 bases, with 13 bases between. The CDR3 region is CSVDSSGYGYTF. Written as DNA, the CDR3 is TGCAGCGTAGACAGCTCGGGGTATGGCTACACCTTC.

The chain has TRBV7-2 and TRBJ2-5, with D perhaps TRBD1 (5 bases). Judging by the DNA end, TRBJ2-7 fits better; the J call may be wrong. CDR1 is SGHTA and CDR2 is FQGNSA in the germline V gene. The length of the CDR3 is 13 residues. The CDR3 DNA reads as TGTGCCAGCAACCAGGGATCTTACTACGAGCAGTACTTC. Encoded protein: CASNQGSYYEQYF.